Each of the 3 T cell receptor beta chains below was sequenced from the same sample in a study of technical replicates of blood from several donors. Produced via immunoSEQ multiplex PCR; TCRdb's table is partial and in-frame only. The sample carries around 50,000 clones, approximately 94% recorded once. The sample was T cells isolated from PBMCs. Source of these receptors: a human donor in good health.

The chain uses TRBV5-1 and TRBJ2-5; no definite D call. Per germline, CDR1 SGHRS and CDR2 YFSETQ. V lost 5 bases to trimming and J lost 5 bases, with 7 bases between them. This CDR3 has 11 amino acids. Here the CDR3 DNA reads TGCGCCAGCAGGGAGATGGAGACCCAGTACTTC. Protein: CASREMETQYF.

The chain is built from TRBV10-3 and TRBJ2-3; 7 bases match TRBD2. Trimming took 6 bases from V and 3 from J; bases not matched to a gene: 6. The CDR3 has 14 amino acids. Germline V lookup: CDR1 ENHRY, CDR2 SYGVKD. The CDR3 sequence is CAIREEGGTDTQYF. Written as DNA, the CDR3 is TGTGCCATCAGGGAGGAGGGAGGGACAGATACGCAGTATTTT.

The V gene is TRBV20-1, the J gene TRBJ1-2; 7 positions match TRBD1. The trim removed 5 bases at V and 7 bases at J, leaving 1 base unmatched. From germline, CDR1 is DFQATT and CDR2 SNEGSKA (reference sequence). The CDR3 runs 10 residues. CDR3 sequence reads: CSADRAGYTF. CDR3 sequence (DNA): TGCAGTGCTGACAGGGCTGGCTACACCTTC.